This TCR beta chain was retrieved from a study of beta chain features in type 1 diabetes. The CDR3 is 13 amino acids. CDR1 is SSHAT and CDR2 is FNYEAQ in the germline V gene (reference sequence). A note on this clone: Compared with germline, one end of the junction differs, possibly owing to a read error.

As every portion of the isolated RNA was reverse transcribed, the sequencing read expressed TCRB transcripts. Clones were read by immunoSEQ multiplex PCR, and TCRdb kept only the in-frame ones, dropping some. There are about 900,000 clones in the sample; roughly 15% occur only once, and about 0.02% lies in the top ten. The source of this sequence is a woman aged 18-29 years in good health. Sequencing was carried out using naive CD4+ T cells from blood. V usage is TRBV7-7 and J usage is TRBJ1-1; no clear D gene. CDR3 sequence reads: CASSFNSETEAFF. The CDR3 DNA reads TGTGCTAGCAGCTTCAACAGCGAAACTGAAGCTTTCTTT.